These T cell receptor beta chains were read from a single sample in a study of OX40 agonist ivuxolimab in advanced cancers. Assay used: immunoSEQ multiplex PCR; TCRdb lists only in-frame clones, some missing. The data hold 70,000 or so clones, with 84% observed a single time. Material: CD4+ or CD8+ T cells sorted from blood, obtained in a trial of the OX40 agonist ivuxolimab. Receptors were obtained from an adult with an advanced solid tumor such as melanoma, head and neck, liver or kidney cancer. The CDR3 runs from the conserved cysteine through the conserved F or W. Each record gives: J gene, V gene, CDR3 protein.

TRBJ2-2,TRBV28,CASQGAGTGELFF
TRBJ1-6,TRBV5-3,CARSPPGTVVNSPLHF
TRBJ2-5,TRBV6-1,CASSEDGTSGAETQYF
TRBJ2-7,TRBV7-8,CASSLGGRALYEQYF
TRBJ2-1,TRBV4-2,CASRAGDAYNEQFF
TRBJ1-5,TRBV7-2,CASSADRGNQPQHF
.,TRBV19,CASSTQGGPAYEQYF
TRBJ2-6,TRBV7-9,CASSSGEGVGGANVLTF
TRBJ2-2,TRBV19,CASRNRDIGRELFF
TRBJ1-2,TRBV9,CASSVTGVDRLGNGYTF
TRBJ2-2,TRBV2,CASKKGSNTGELFF
TRBJ2-7,TRBV7-2,CASSPRDRVPSYEQYF
TRBJ2-7,TRBV5-1,CASSLAGGGAYVDF
TRBJ2-4,TRBV1,CTSRNPQAGEDLAKNIQYF
TRBJ1-2,TRBV5-4,CASRDNPSGTYGYTF
TRBJ2-7,TRBV7-8,CASSRFIDRAYEQYF
TRBJ2-5,TRBV6-1,CASSQGEGGRETQYF
TRBJ1-5,TRBV6-1,CASKLTSNQPQHF
TRBJ1-5,TRBV19,CASSIARLNQPQHF
TRBJ2-7,TRBV14,CASSQDPHRPRGQGIYEQYF
TRBJ2-3,TRBV29-1,CSVWGGSQTDTQYF
TRBJ2-2,TRBV11-2,CASSLSSGGRNTGELFF
TRBJ1-6,TRBV6-5,CASSRSGLNSPLHF
TRBJ2-5,TRBV5-1,CASSLELPGVETQYF
TRBJ2-1,TRBV11-2,CASSLMDEQFF
TRBJ2-3,TRBV2,CASRAGGVIDTQYF
TRBJ2-1,TRBV5-1,CASSLGQGDEQFF
TRBJ1-3,TRBV6-1,CASSAYRGNSGNTIYF
TRBJ2-7,TRBV9,CASSAYAGQSYEQYF
TRBJ2-5,TRBV27,CASRGEVKETQYF
TRBJ1-1,TRBV4-1,CASSPPSGTHTEAFF
TRBJ2-1,TRBV5-4,CASSLVPENEQFF
TRBJ1-6,TRBV7-2,CASSQGHYSPLHF
TRBJ2-7,TRBV6-6,CASSYGTSGDEQYF
TRBJ1-1,TRBV11-2,CASSLGGTGNTEAFF
TRBJ1-5,TRBV7-2,CASSLALNDQPQHF
TRBJ1-6,TRBV30,CAWSNTRTGHNSPLHF
TRBJ2-7,TRBV5-6,CASSRTGTQALSYEQYF
TRBJ2-7,TRBV6-5,CASSYGPDPYEQYF
TRBJ1-5,TRBV19,CASSRFRGESNQPQHF
TRBJ1-1,TRBV19,CASSIELGQAFF
TRBJ2-3,TRBV6-1,CASSGDWGTDTQYF
TRBJ2-1,TRBV19,CASSIHRVSGEQFF
TRBJ1-5,TRBV7-9,CASIQGLGGTQHF
TRBJ1-2,TRBV29-1,CSVTSQGASYGYTF
TRBJ1-5,TRBV9,CASSLSMGPNQPQHF
TRBJ2-2,TRBV29-1,CSVLRDGSAGELFF
TRBJ1-6,TRBV4-1,CASSRLGGDNSPLHF
TRBJ2-3,TRBV27,CASSPKRVLRDTQYF